This TCR beta chain appears in the sequencing data of a study of regulatory and conventional T cells in RAG deficiency. The sorted conventional CD4+ T cells were CD25-low and CD127-high, with genomic DNA sequenced. The assay was immunoSEQ multiplex PCR, and TCRdb's table has in-frame clones only and misses some. The sample gives 45,000 or so clones, 80% to 90% of which show up once; roughly 0.51% is in the top ten. The V end lost 6 bases, the J end lost 12 bases, and 12 bases lay between the germline ends. In germline, CDR1 is MDHEN, CDR2 SYDVKM. The CDR3 is 10 residues long. These data were also reused for a study on regulatory T cells. In that study: The primer mix had 52 TRBV and 13 TRBJ primers.

V usage is TRBV28 and J usage is TRBJ2-7; TRBD2 might be the D (5 bases). Sequenced material: CD4+ effector T cells sorted from blood. The TCR comes from a human donor in good health. DNA of the CDR3: TGTGCCAGCAGGCAGAGGGCTACGTACTTC. It specifies CASRQRATYF.